This passage covers 32 T cell receptor beta chains from one sample sequenced in a study of graft-versus-host responses after intestinal transplantation. Sequenced by immunoSEQ multiplex PCR; TCRdb stores in-frame clones only, minus some. The sample comprises around 110,000 clones, 75% to 95% of which are singletons, and approximately 0.18% rests with the top ten. No antigen has been assigned to these receptors. This material consisted of unstimulated CD4+ T cells sorted from spleen or lymph node cells, taken before intestinal transplant. These receptors originate from a human donor who received an intestinal transplant.

For the CDR3, the DNA is TGTGCCAGTAGGCTTAGCGGGGCGGGGAGCTCCTACGAGCAGTACTTC. This codes for CASRLSGAGSSYEQYF. The V call is TRBV19, the J call TRBJ2-7, with TRBD2 identical over 8 bases. Germline values: CDR1 LNHDA, CDR2 SQIVND (reference sequence). The V and J ends lost 6 bases and 0 bases, in that order; junction bases with no gene match: 10. This CDR3 region has 16 residues.

V and J are TRBV19 and TRBJ1-2, with 9 nucleotides matching TRBD1. This CDR3 spans 17 amino acids. V lost 1 base and J lost 8; bases outside the gene matches: 14. Germline values: CDR1 LNHDA, CDR2 SQIVND (reference sequence). The DNA of the CDR3 is TGTGCCAGTAGTATAGGCCCACAGGGGGCTCGGCCAAGAGGCTACACCTTC. Protein: CASSIGPQGARPRGYTF. Drawing the rest from reference TRBV19 and TRBJ1-2, the complete variable domain is DGGITQSPKYLFRKEGQNVTLSCEQNLNHDAMYWYRQDPGQGLRLIYYSQIVNDFQKGDIAEGYSVSREKKESFPLTVTSAQKNPTAFYLCASSIGPQGARPRGYTFGSGTRLTVV.

J is TRBJ2-5 and V is TRBV5-4; maybe TRBD2 (5 bases). CDR3 length equals 11 residues. CDR1 and CDR2 (germline): SGHNT, YYREEE (reference sequence). V dropped 4 bases and J dropped 4 bases, with 5 bases sitting between them. This CDR3 reads CASSGGETQYF. In DNA form, the CDR3 reads TGTGCCAGCAGCGGAGGAGAGACCCAGTACTTC.

This chain uses TRBV7-9 with TRBJ2-4; maybe TRBD2 (6 bases). V lost 1 base to trimming and J lost 2 bases, with 12 bases between them. CDR1 and CDR2 from the germline V gene are SEHNR and FQNEAQ (reference sequence). This CDR3 contains 16 residues. CDR3 nucleotides: TGTGCCAGCAGCTTAGGGGAGGCATCGTCCAAAAACATTCAGTACTTC. It codes for CASSLGEASSKNIQYF.

The J gene is TRBJ2-3, the V gene TRBV29-1, with TRBD1 identical over 9 bases. Germline V lookup: CDR1 SQVTM, CDR2 ANQGSEA. This CDR3 has 14 residues. With V trimmed by 5 bases and J by 5 bases, 8 bases remained unmatched. The DNA of the CDR3 is TGCAGCGTTCCTCGACAGGGGGGAGGAGATACGCAGTATTTT. Residues: CSVPRQGGGDTQYF.

V and J are TRBV5-1 and TRBJ1-6; TRBD1 matches 9 bases. CDR1 and CDR2 from the germline V gene are SGHRS and YFSETQ. The V gene end was trimmed by 1 base and the J gene end by 7 bases; junction bases not matched to a gene: 6. The CDR3 is 16 residues long. The CDR3 coding sequence is TGCGCCAGCAGCTTGCCCGGGACAGGGCAGAATTCACCCCTCCACTTT. It encodes CASSLPGTGQNSPLHF.

The chain couples TRBV7-3 to TRBJ2-2; 7 bases align to TRBD1. Germline V gene lookup returns CDR1 SGHTA and CDR2 FQGTGA. Trimming at V came to 4 bases and at J to 0 bases, leaving 5 bases not matched to a gene. There are 16 residues in the CDR3. CDR3 residues: CASSSYGTANTGELFF. The CDR3, as DNA: TGTGCCAGCAGCTCTTATGGGACAGCGAACACCGGGGAGCTGTTTTTT. The variable domain in full, with the rest retrieved from reference TRBV7-3 and TRBJ2-2, is GAGVSQTPSNKVTEKGKYVELRCDPISGHTALYWYRQSLGQGPEFLIYFQGTGAADDSGLPNDRFFAVRPEGSVSTLKIQRTERGDSAVYLCASSSYGTANTGELFFGEGSRLTVL.

The gene calls are TRBV27 and TRBJ1-5; D gene ambiguous. CDR3 length: 13 residues. Looked up from germline, CDR1 is MNHEY and CDR2 is SMNVEV (reference sequence). V was cut by 0 bases and J by 6 bases, with 6 bases left in between. This CDR3 is CASSLSPGQPQHF. CDR3 sequence (DNA): TGTGCCAGCAGTTTATCCCCAGGTCAGCCCCAGCATTTT.

This clone was detected only a few times. This sequence joins TRBV27 and TRBJ2-7; no clear D. The CDR3 has 14 amino acids. CDR1 MNHEY and CDR2 SMNVEV come from the germline V gene (reference sequence). The V and J ends lost 0 bases and 0 bases respectively, with 6 bases between them. CDR3 sequence reads: CASSLSHFSYEQYF. CDR3 coding DNA: TGTGCCAGCAGTTTATCGCACTTCTCCTACGAGCAGTACTTC.

The rearrangement joins TRBV2 to TRBJ1-4, with D tentatively TRBD1 (5 bases). There are 14 residues in the CDR3. Trimming shortened V by 6 bases and J by 4 bases, and 12 bases separated the two germline ends. Per the germline V gene, CDR1 is SNHLY and CDR2 is FYNNEI. CDR3 residues: CASSAGRVNEKLFF. CDR3 DNA sequence: TGTGCCAGCAGCGCCGGCAGGGTTAATGAAAAACTGTTTTTT.

V is TRBV7-3 and J is TRBJ2-6; tentative D call: TRBD1 (6 bases). CDR3 length equals 15 residues. The germline gives CDR1 SGHTA, CDR2 FQGTGA. V was shortened by 5 bases and J by 0 bases, with 8 bases between the two germline ends. In DNA form, the CDR3 reads TGTGCCAGCAGCCGGGACAACTCTGGGGCCAACGTCCTGACTTTC. Translated, it gives CASSRDNSGANVLTF.

The chain employs TRBV11-2 and TRBJ2-7, with 8 positions matching TRBD1. The length of the CDR3 is 15 residues. V trimming: 1 base; J trimming: 2 bases; junction bases outside the gene matches: 4. Germline lookup yields CDR1 SGHAT and CDR2 FQNNGV. In DNA form, the CDR3 reads TGTGCCAGCAGCTTAGGGACAGGGTCCCCCTACGAGCAGTACTTC. Residues: CASSLGTGSPYEQYF.

The rearrangement uses TRBV30 and TRBJ2-1, with TRBD2 identical over 9 bases. With 4 bases clipped from V and 7 bases from J, the junction kept 11 bases outside the gene matches. The germline gives CDR1 GTSNPN, CDR2 SVGIG (reference sequence). The CDR3 is 15 amino acids. The CDR3 bases are TGTGCCTGGACCCACGTAGCGGGAGCGACGAATGAGCAGTTCTTC. This codes for CAWTHVAGATNEQFF.

This chain connects TRBV5-4 to TRBJ1-2; D not certain. The CDR3 consists of 13 residues. Germline assignment: CDR1 SGHNT and CDR2 YYREEE (reference sequence). V dropped 0 bases and J dropped 6 bases, with 9 bases sitting between them. Here the CDR3 reads CASSLALRDGYTF. CDR3 coding DNA: TGTGCCAGCAGCTTGGCCTTGAGGGATGGCTACACCTTC.

The chain carries TRBV5-4 and TRBJ2-3; D might be TRBD1 (5 bases). Germline assignment: CDR1 SGHNT and CDR2 YYREEE (reference sequence). The V gene lost 1 base and the J gene lost 2 bases, with 14 bases spanning the gap. The CDR3 has 16 amino acids. CDR3 DNA sequence: TGTGCCAGCAGCTTGCGGCCCACAGGACACACAGATACGCAGTATTTT. Residues: CASSLRPTGHTDTQYF.

The rearrangement uses TRBV7-2 and TRBJ2-7; 9 nucleotides agree with TRBD1. Per the germline V gene, CDR1 is SGHTA and CDR2 is FQGNSA. CDR3 length equals 15 residues. Trimming took 4 bases from V and 7 from J; bases not matched to a gene: 11. This chain's CDR3 is CASSYQNGQGREQYF. DNA of the CDR3: TGTGCCAGCAGCTACCAAAACGGACAGGGGAGGGAGCAGTACTTC.

V usage is TRBV5-1 and J usage is TRBJ1-3; D gene unclear. Trimming left V 0 bases short and J 0 bases short, with 10 bases between. In germline, CDR1 is SGHRS, CDR2 YFSETQ. The CDR3 is 16 residues long. CDR3 sequence (DNA): TGCGCCAGCAGCTTGGCTCCGTTAATCTCTGGAAACACCATATATTTT. This translates into CASSLAPLISGNTIYF.

This clone was picked up one time. The V call is TRBV6-5, the J call TRBJ1-2; 9 nucleotides match TRBD1. There are 16 residues in the CDR3. The germline gives CDR1 MNHEY, CDR2 SVGAGI. Trimming cost V 2 bases and J 5 bases; bases outside gene matches: 9. CDR3 coding DNA: TGTGCCAGCAGTTACCATCCGACAGGGGGTAAATATGGCTACACCTTC. It yields the protein CASSYHPTGGKYGYTF.

The chain carries TRBV9 and TRBJ1-2; D is perhaps TRBD1 (6 bases). V lost 0 bases and J lost 3, with 12 bases in between. The CDR3 extends over 15 amino acids. Germline assignment: CDR1 SGDLS and CDR2 YYNGEE. The CDR3 nucleotides are TGTGCCAGCAGCGTAGTAGCAGGGGCAGACTATGGCTACACCTTC. Its protein product is CASSVVAGADYGYTF.

V and J are TRBV7-8 and TRBJ2-7, with 13 bases matching TRBD2. Germline V gene lookup returns CDR1 SGHVS and CDR2 FQNEAQ. The length of the CDR3 is 16 residues. The J segment lost 5 bases and the V segment lost 5 bases, leaving 9 bases of the junction unmatched. The CDR3 DNA reads as TGTGCCAGCAGCCTAGGGGGACTAGCGGGACCCCACGAGCAGTACTTC. Protein product: CASSLGGLAGPHEQYF.

The CDR3 protein is CSVEPTSALETQYF. The DNA for the CDR3 is TGCAGCGTTGAACCCACTAGCGCCCTAGAGACCCAGTACTTC. This chain uses TRBV29-1 with TRBJ2-5; 7 bases are shared with TRBD2. CDR1 is SQVTM and CDR2 is ANQGSEA in the germline V gene. The junction had 7 bases not matched to a gene; V was cut back by 2 bases and J by 4 bases. This CDR3 is built from 14 residues. Complete variable domain (other parts from reference TRBV29-1 and TRBJ2-5): SAVISQKPSRDICQRGTSLTIQCQVDSQVTMMFWYRQQPGQSLTLIATANQGSEATYESGFVIDKFPISRPNLTFSTLTVSNMSPEDSSIYLCSVEPTSALETQYFGPGTRLLVL.

The V gene is TRBV7-9, the J gene TRBJ1-2; perhaps TRBD1 as D (6 bases). The V end was cut by 5 bases, the J end by 2 bases, with 9 bases between. The CDR3 contains 13 residues. Germline CDR1 reads SEHNR; CDR2 reads FQNEAQ (reference sequence). Written as DNA, the CDR3 is TGTGCCAGCAGCCACGACAGGAACTATGGCTACACCTTC. It yields the protein CASSHDRNYGYTF.

The chain recombines TRBV7-2 with TRBJ2-3; no reliable D call. The germline CDR1 and CDR2 sequences are SGHTA and FQGNSA. Trimming cost V 5 bases and J 2 bases, with 14 bases left between them. The CDR3 extends over 15 amino acids. The DNA of the CDR3 is TGTGCCAGCAGCCCCGGGTGGCGCACCACAGATACGCAGTATTTT. This codes for CASSPGWRTTDTQYF.

This rearrangement joins TRBV27 to TRBJ1-5; TRBD1 agrees at 9 bases. The CDR3 sequence is 16 residues long. The junction had 6 bases not matched to a gene; V was cut back by 6 bases and J by 0 bases. CDR1 is MNHEY and CDR2 is SMNVEV in the germline V gene (reference sequence). The CDR3 nucleotides are TGTGCCAGCAGACAGGGGGCTAACCTTAGCAATCAGCCCCAGCATTTT. Its protein product is CASRQGANLSNQPQHF.

V is TRBV5-6 and J is TRBJ2-2; 9 bases match TRBD1. The junction had 9 bases not matched to a gene; V was cut back by 3 bases and J by 6 bases. Germline-derived CDR1 and CDR2 are SGHDT and YYEEEE. This CDR3 has 16 residues. CDR3 DNA sequence: TGTGCCAGCAGCTCGCTTGGGACAGGGCGGGCCGGGGAGCTGTTTTTT. Encoded protein: CASSSLGTGRAGELFF.

CDR3 sequence: CAWSGTGDEQYF. The DNA of the CDR3 is TGTGCCTGGAGCGGGACAGGGGACGAGCAGTACTTC. The rearrangement joins TRBV30 to TRBJ2-7; TRBD1 matches at 10 bases. V lost 3 bases to trimming and J lost 5 bases; unmatched junction nucleotides: 1. This CDR3 has 12 residues. Germline V CDR1 and CDR2: GTSNPN, SVGIG (reference sequence).

The chain is built from TRBV18 and TRBJ2-7; D not certain. Germline V gene data show CDR1 as KGHSH and CDR2 as LQKENI. The V end lost 3 bases, the J end lost 1 base, and 7 bases lay between the germline ends. This CDR3 is 13 amino acids long. In DNA form, the CDR3 reads TGTGCCAGCTCACCGGGCATTTCCTACGAGCAGTACTTC. It codes for CASSPGISYEQYF.

The V and J genes are TRBV6-5 and TRBJ1-3, with a possible D match to TRBD1 (5 bases). The length of the CDR3 is 15 residues. Trimming pared 5 bases from V and 3 bases from J, leaving 14 bases between. Looked up from germline, CDR1 is MNHEY and CDR2 is SVGAGI. In nucleotides, the CDR3 is TGTGCCAGCAGTCCTGACAGACCCCTTGGAAACACCATATATTTT. Translation gives CASSPDRPLGNTIYF.

The chain uses TRBV5-1 and TRBJ2-2; 9 positions agree with TRBD1. The CDR3 consists of 15 residues. Germline V gene lookup returns CDR1 SGHRS and CDR2 YFSETQ. The junction had 8 bases not matched to a gene; V was cut back by 4 bases and J by 7 bases. CDR3 in amino acids: CASSQQTGGYGELFF. The CDR3 coding sequence is TGCGCCAGCAGCCAGCAGACAGGGGGGTACGGGGAGCTGTTTTTT.

The rearrangement uses TRBV5-1 and TRBJ2-5; TRBD2 aligns across 7 bases. V trimming: 4 bases; J trimming: 4 bases; junction bases outside the gene matches: 7. This CDR3 has 14 residues. Germline loops: CDR1 SGHRS, CDR2 YFSETQ. The CDR3 DNA follows: TGCGCCAGCAGCGACGGGGGGATAGGAGAGACCCAGTACTTC. Protein product: CASSDGGIGETQYF.

The chain uses TRBV6-5 and TRBJ1-5; perhaps TRBD1 as D (6 bases). V was pared by 9 bases and J by 5 bases, with 14 bases between. The length of the CDR3 is 13 residues. Germline CDR1 is MNHEY and CDR2 is SVGAGI. The CDR3 region has the DNA TGTGCCAGGGGGACACTAAGGGATCAGCCCCAGCATTTT. Amino acid sequence: CARGTLRDQPQHF.

J is TRBJ2-3 and V is TRBV18, with 10 bases lining up with TRBD1. This CDR3 has 19 amino acids. Unmatched junction bases numbered 16, after V lost 2 bases and J lost 5 bases. Germline-derived CDR1 and CDR2 are KGHSH and LQKENI. CDR3: CASSPFVLRRQGAGDTQYF. CDR3 DNA: TGTGCCAGCTCACCATTCGTTCTCCGGAGACAGGGGGCTGGAGATACGCAGTATTTT. The full variable domain, with the rest looked up from reference TRBV18 and TRBJ2-3, is NAGVMQNPRHLVRRRGQEARLRCSPMKGHSHVYWYRQLPEEGLKFMVYLQKENIIDESGMPKERFSAEFPKEGPSILRIQQVVRGDSAAYFCASSPFVLRRQGAGDTQYFGPGTRLTVL.